The clone carrying this TCR beta chain was recorded once. Clinical history as reported by participants underpinned cohort assignment. V was trimmed by 6 bases and J by 3 bases, leaving 9 bases between them. This CDR3 contains 13 residues. The data derive from a study of blood T cell repertoires in COVID-19. About the research overall: Sites in the United States, Italy and Spain provided acute and convalescent COVID-19 samples.

Original analysis: Estimates of nucleated cell counts were drawn from the amplification of reference gene primers. Repertoires were generated with immunoSEQ multiplex PCR, while TCRdb's copy carries only in-frame clones and drops some. V, J and clone size reflect that table, while D and trimming were determined from the DNA. The sample has over 200,000 clones; about 89% are singletons. This sequence joins TRBV12-3 or TRBV12-4 and TRBJ2-1; the D gene is possibly TRBD2 (5 bases). Sequencing used PBMCs or T cells enriched from blood (not recorded which). The receptor was isolated from a human donor in a cohort exposed to, infected with or recovered from COVID-19 (not recorded which). The donor label of this sample is uncertain. The chain's CDR3 is CASSRGGYNEQFF. CDR3 nucleotide sequence: TGTGCCAGCAGCCGAGGAGGCTACAATGAGCAGTTCTTC.